The 8 T cell receptor beta chains reported below all come from one sample, sequenced in a study of blood T cells in healthy people across ages. The authors ran a second PCR of 7 to 11 cycles using a sample-barcoded 5' primer and a J-beta primer mix. MiXCR was run by TCRdb on the 5' RACE reads, yielding one entry per CDR3 protein. The profile shows roughly 800,000 distinct CDR3 sequences, 55% to 70% of them singletons. Sequencing input: blood. These TCRs come from a man between 25 and 39 years old in good health.

The gene calls are TRBV5-1 and TRBJ2-1, with D perhaps matching TRBD2 (6 bases). Between the trimmed V and J ends, which lost 2 bases and 0 bases, there was a span of 12 bases. This CDR3 spans 16 amino acids. CDR1 is SGHRS and CDR2 is YFSETQ in the germline V gene. The CDR3 DNA follows: TGCGCCAGCAGCTTAGATCTAGCGCCCTCCTACAATGAGCAGTTCTTC. It yields the protein CASSLDLAPSYNEQFF.

This rearrangement joins TRBV20-1 to TRBJ1-2; TRBD1 matches at 8 bases. The CDR3 covers 15 residues. Germline CDR1 and CDR2: DFQATT and SNEGSKA (reference sequence). Unmatched junction bases numbered 8, after V lost 1 base and J lost 4 bases. Here the CDR3 reads CSARGRRQGAYGYTF. The CDR3, as DNA: TGCAGTGCTAGAGGCCGTCGGCAGGGGGCCTATGGCTACACCTTC.

This clonotype was detected a few times. The chain uses TRBV12-3 or TRBV12-4 and TRBJ2-6; D call uncertain. The CDR3 has 11 amino acids. Trimming left V 7 bases short and J 12 bases short, with 10 bases between. DNA for the CDR3: TGTGCCAGCACCGACTCAGTCGTCCTGACTTTC. Its translation: CASTDSVVLTF.

The chain has TRBV2 and TRBJ2-1; a weak D match, TRBD1 (5 bases). There are 13 residues in the CDR3. The ends were cut back, 3 bases at V and 4 bases at J, with 7 bases in the middle. From germline, CDR1 is SNHLY and CDR2 FYNNEI. The CDR3 DNA is TGTGCCAGCAGTGAGGGGCAGTACAATGAGCAGTTCTTC. Translation gives CASSEGQYNEQFF.

Only a few counts were recorded for this clonotype. The chain combines TRBV2 with TRBJ1-1, with a tentative D call TRBD1 (6 bases). The CDR3 has 15 residues. The germline V gene has CDR1 SNHLY and CDR2 FYNNEI. Trimming cost V 3 bases and J 1 base, with 12 bases left between them. This CDR3 is CASSDRRTENTEAFF. In DNA, the CDR3 is TGTGCCAGCAGTGATAGGAGGACAGAGAACACTGAAGCTTTCTTT.

In this sample, this clonotype turned up a few times. In DNA form, the CDR3 reads TGCAGTGCTCACGGGACGGATCTACCGTATGGCTACACCTTC. Its translation is CSAHGTDLPYGYTF. This chain joins TRBV20-1 and TRBJ1-2; tentatively, D is TRBD1 (5 bases). V was pared by 5 bases and J by 5 bases, with 18 bases between. The CDR3 runs to 14 residues. Per germline, CDR1 DFQATT and CDR2 SNEGSKA (reference sequence).

The chain has TRBV4-3 and TRBJ2-1; D may be TRBD1 or TRBD2 (5 bases each). V was cut by 0 bases and J by 0 bases, with 12 bases left in between. Germline V gene data show CDR1 as LGHNA and CDR2 as YSLEER. This CDR3 has 17 amino acids. As DNA, the CDR3 is TGCGCCAGCAGCCAAGAATCCGGGACCCCCTCCTACAATGAGCAGTTCTTC. It translates to CASSQESGTPSYNEQFF.

The chain employs TRBV27 and TRBJ1-6, with unresolved D. V dropped 5 bases and J dropped 0 bases, with 14 bases sitting between them. There are 17 residues in the CDR3. Germline loops: CDR1 MNHEY, CDR2 SMNVEV (reference sequence). CDR3 amino acids: CASSLRTVSSYNSPLHF. The CDR3 coding sequence is TGTGCCAGCAGTCTGCGGACCGTGAGCTCCTATAATTCACCCCTCCACTTT.